Listed below are T cell receptor beta chains from one sample, sequenced in a study of post-analysis software for immune sequencing data. A single record per CDR3 protein comes from TCRdb applying MiXCR to the PCR reads. The sample contains approximately 570,000 distinct CDR3 sequences, around 44% of which appear only once. Sequencing input: blood. Source of these receptors: a girl aged 10-17 years with multiple sclerosis. Both conserved end residues are part of each CDR3. D genes are given only for firm matches. A row's size may be missing; if present it is once, few, many or a size class.

TRBV5-1	TRBD1	TRBJ2-3	NA	TGCGCCAGCAGCTCGACGGGGACAGGGGGTTACACAGATACGCAGTATTTT	CASSSTGTGGYTDTQYF
TRBV7-2	NA	TRBJ1-1	NA	TGTGCCAGCAGCTCGCTCATGTTAGGGTATTTGAACACTGGAGCTTTCTTT	CASSSLMLGYLNTGAFF
TRBV24-1	TRBD2	TRBJ2-3	NA	TGTGCCACCATGGCGGGAGCCGCCACAGATACGCAGTATTTT	CATMAGAATDTQYF
TRBV5-1	TRBD2	TRBJ2-1	few	TGCGCCAGCAGTTGGACTAGCGGGATCCATCGCTACAATGAGCAGTTCTTC	CASSWTSGIHRYNEQFF
TRBV10-3	TRBD2	TRBJ2-1	NA	TGTGCCATCACGCCTAGCGGGAGGGACAATGAGCAGTTCTTC	CAITPSGRDNEQFF
TRBV12-3/TRBV12-4	TRBD2	TRBJ2-3	NA	TGTGCCAGCAGTTCCCTAGCGGGAGAATCGGCAGATACGCAGTATTTT	CASSSLAGESADTQYF
TRBV5-1	TRBD1	TRBJ2-7	NA	TGCGCCAGCAGCCAGACAGGGGAGCAGTACTTC	CASSQTGEQYF
TRBV12-3/TRBV12-4	NA	TRBJ1-5	few	TGTGCCAGCAGTATGCAGACTATCAATCAGCCCCAGCATTTT	CASSMQTINQPQHF
TRBV3-1	NA	TRBJ2-5	NA	TGTGCCAGCAGCCAACGACCGGCGGAGACCCAGTACTTC	CASSQRPAETQYF
TRBV3-1	TRBD2	TRBJ2-5	NA	TGTGCCAGCAGCCACCCTAGCGGAGGAGCTCAAGAGACCCAGTACTTC	CASSHPSGGAQETQYF
TRBV5-1	NA	TRBJ2-7	NA	TGCGCCAGCAGCCGGTCACAGGGTCCCTACGAGCAGTACTTC	CASSRSQGPYEQYF